The clone carrying this T cell receptor beta chain was picked up many times. Its target is unknown. TCRdb redid the calling of the 5' RACE reads with MiXCR, one entry per CDR3 protein. This repertoire shows 200,000 to 250,000 distinct CDR3 sequences, about 7.3% found once; its top ten account for 11% to 15%. Trimming took 5 bases from V and 3 from J, leaving 20 bases between them. CDR1 and CDR2 (germline): SEHNR, FQNEAQ (reference sequence). The CDR3 is 17 amino acids. This sample stems from a study of CD8 T cells in ankylosing spondylitis. Study conclusions and caveats: Fewer than 10 highly homologous variants made up a TCR beta motif that seemed to typify ankylosing spondylitis blood. Significantly higher representation of disease-linked clones was reported for matched ankylosing spondylitis synovial fluid. CD8+ cells made up the disease-linked clones, which were relatively rare in peripheral blood. Past research had described some motif variants in reactive arthritis synovial fluid and blood.

This chain connects TRBV7-9 to TRBJ2-4; TRBD1 or TRBD2 may be the D gene (7 bases each). Sequencing input: blood, either unsorted or a sorted T cell fraction (not recorded which). This receptor was identified in a male donor with ankylosing spondylitis. The CDR3 DNA follows: TGTGCCAGCAGCCGGACCAGGGGGGGGAAGGTCAAAAACATTCAGTACTTC. This codes for CASSRTRGGKVKNIQYF.